The entry below describes one T cell receptor beta chain. Its antigen remains unknown. These data are taken from a study of PD-1 blockade in classical Hodgkin lymphoma. The overall study: Nivolumab was administered to patients intravenously at 3 mg/kg every 2 weeks.

Study-level findings and limits: Patients who initiated nivolumab within 1 year of ASCT were excluded. CD4+ TCR diversity rose significantly by C4D1, and CD8+ TCR diversity did not.

Clones were sequenced by immunoSEQ multiplex PCR, and TCRdb holds only the in-frame ones, with some missing. The table lists over 9,000 clones, 80% to 90% of them singletons, with less than 40% in the top ten. Each patient relapsed following autologous stem cell transplantation, and prior brentuximab vedotin exposure differed. Best responses were complete response, partial response or progressive disease. This TCR was sampled from a human donor with classical Hodgkin lymphoma. The source material was peripheral blood mononuclear cells (PBMCs), sampled at baseline.

Here the CDR3 reads CASSRFRGLYYNEQFF. CDR3 sequence (DNA): TGTGCCAGCAGCCGTTTTCGGGGGCTTTACTACAATGAGCAGTTCTTC. V gene TRBV27 combines with J gene TRBJ2-1; D assignment may be TRBD1 or TRBD2 (6 bases each). The germline V and J ends were trimmed by 6 bases and 3 bases, with 18 bases remaining between them. The germline CDR1 and CDR2 sequences are MNHEY and SMNVEV (reference sequence). The CDR3 runs to 16 residues.